These 18 T cell receptor beta chains were all obtained from the same sample, sequenced in a study of blood T cell repertoires in COVID-19. Profiled with immunoSEQ multiplex PCR; TCRdb holds only in-frame clones, not every one. Altogether around 100,000 clones are present, about 88% being singletons, with the ten largest covering over 2.5%. Input material: peripheral blood. These receptor sequences come from a man aged 50 to 60 with active or convalescent COVID-19.

The chain uses TRBV6-5 and TRBJ1-1, with TRBD1 as a possible D gene (5 bases). The V gene lost 7 bases and the J gene lost 2 bases, with 14 bases spanning the gap. This CDR3 is 14 amino acids long. In germline, CDR1 is MNHEY, CDR2 SVGAGI. The CDR3 DNA follows: TGTGCCAGCACCCTCGACAGAAGCAACACTGAAGCTTTCTTT. It is translated as CASTLDRSNTEAFF.

The V and J genes are TRBV6-1 and TRBJ1-1; D unclear. Deletions cut 5 bases from V and 1 base from J, with 11 bases between. This CDR3 contains 14 residues. Germline V gene data show CDR1 as MNHNS and CDR2 as SASEGT. CDR3 sequence: CASSFAEPNTEAFF. CDR3 bases: TGTGCCAGCAGTTTTGCCGAGCCGAACACTGAAGCTTTCTTT.

The J gene is TRBJ1-5, the V gene TRBV6-2 or TRBV6-3; no reliable D call. Trimming removed 4 bases from V and 0 bases from J, with 4 bases in between. CDR1 and CDR2 from the germline V gene are MNHEY and SVGEGT. The CDR3 extends over 13 amino acids. The CDR3 coding sequence is TGTGCCAGCAGTTCAGATAGCAATCAGCCCCAGCATTTT. This encodes CASSSDSNQPQHF.

The chain recombines TRBV7-2 with TRBJ2-7; TRBD1 matches at 11 bases. The CDR3 has 14 amino acids. CDR1 is SGHTA and CDR2 is FQGNSA in the germline V gene. With 3 bases clipped from V and 6 bases from J, the junction kept 4 bases outside the gene matches. In DNA, the CDR3 is TGTGCCAGCAGCTTGGGACAGGGGGGTGGCGAGCAGTACTTC. Protein sequence: CASSLGQGGGEQYF.

The V gene is TRBV7-2, the J gene TRBJ2-1, with 8 nucleotides matching TRBD2. From germline, CDR1 is SGHTA and CDR2 FQGNSA. This CDR3 contains 16 residues. The ends lost 1 base at V and 5 bases at J; junction bases unmatched: 7. The DNA of the CDR3 is TGTGCCAGCAGCTTAGACGGGGGGGGCTTAAACAATGAGCAGTTCTTC. Its protein is CASSLDGGGLNNEQFF. Together with reference TRBV7-2 and TRBJ2-1, the CDR3 gives the full variable domain: GAGVSQSPSNKVTEKGKDVELRCDPISGHTALYWYRQSLGQGLEFLIYFQGNSAPDKSGLPSDRFSAERTGGSVSTLTIQRTQQEDSAVYLCASSLDGGGLNNEQFFGPGTRLTVL.

The CDR3 loop is CASSRGEADTQYF. The CDR3 nucleotides read TGTGCCAGTAGTAGGGGGGAGGCAGATACGCAGTATTTT. The genes are TRBV19 and TRBJ2-3, with D perhaps matching TRBD2 (6 bases). CDR1 LNHDA and CDR2 SQIVND come from the germline V gene (reference sequence). This CDR3 has 13 amino acids. V gave up 4 bases and J gave up 4 bases, with 9 bases separating them.

V gene TRBV28 combines with J gene TRBJ1-2, with 7 bases lining up with TRBD1. The CDR3 runs to 14 residues. V lost 4 bases to trimming and J lost 7 bases; unmatched junction nucleotides: 9. Germline V gene lookup returns CDR1 MDHEN and CDR2 SYDVKM. CDR3 in DNA: TGTGCCAGCAGTTCCTCTGACAGGGTGCGTGGCTACACCTTC. It yields the protein CASSSSDRVRGYTF.

The count of this clone is one. The chain joins TRBV7-9 to TRBJ2-2; weak D call: TRBD2 (7 bases). The CDR3 contains 16 residues. Trimming shortened V by 5 bases and J by 7 bases, and 20 bases separated the two germline ends. Looked up from germline, CDR1 is SEHNR and CDR2 is FQNEAQ (reference sequence). DNA of the CDR3: TGTGCCAGCAGCGTCCCAGGCGGGGGCGCGATCGGGGAGCTGTTTTTT. Its protein product is CASSVPGGGAIGELFF.

V usage is TRBV10-3 and J usage is TRBJ2-1; TRBD1 agrees at 10 bases. The CDR3 contains 16 residues. V lost 4 bases, J lost 7 bases, and 10 bases stayed unmatched. The germline V gene has CDR1 ENHRY and CDR2 SYGVKD. CDR3 amino acids: CAISGAGTGASNEQFF. The CDR3, as DNA: TGTGCCATCAGTGGCGCCGGGACAGGGGCCTCAAATGAGCAGTTCTTC.

The genes are TRBV12-3 or TRBV12-4 and TRBJ1-3; D uncertain. The CDR3 spans 13 residues. Trimming shortened V by 4 bases and J by 3 bases, and 7 bases separated the two germline ends. In DNA, the CDR3 is TGTGCCAGCAGTTCCGGGGATGGAAACACCATATATTTT. It translates to CASSSGDGNTIYF.

This clone showed up just a few times. The gene calls are TRBV12-1 and TRBJ1-3; the tabulated D call, TRBD1, remains unverified against the DNA. TRBV12-1 is designated a pseudogene. The CDR3 covers 17 residues. CDR3 amino acids: CASSFPRQASSGNTIYF. The DNA of the CDR3 is TGTGCCAGCAGCTTCCCCCGACAGGCGAGCTCTGGAAACACCATATATTTT.

This chain uses TRBV7-9 with TRBJ1-4, with 8 bases fitting TRBD1. The CDR3 covers 14 residues. CDR1 and CDR2 (germline): SEHNR, FQNEAQ (reference sequence). The ends lost 5 bases at V and 8 bases at J; junction bases unmatched: 7. The CDR3 reads CASSPTDREEKLFF. The CDR3, as DNA: TGTGCCAGCAGCCCGACGGACAGGGAGGAAAAACTGTTTTTT.

This clone was observed a handful of times. The chain recombines TRBV5-4 with TRBJ2-2; D is perhaps TRBD2 (6 bases). Germline V CDR1 and CDR2: SGHNT, YYREEE (reference sequence). The CDR3 runs 15 residues. Deletions cut 0 bases from V and 1 base from J, with 7 bases between. Written as DNA, the CDR3 is TGTGCCAGCAGCTTGGACGGGAGGAACACCGGGGAGCTGTTTTTT. It codes for CASSLDGRNTGELFF.

This chain uses TRBV3-1 (or the pseudogene TRBV3-2) with TRBJ2-6; D possibly corresponds to TRBD1 (6 bases). Germline V gene lookup returns CDR1 LGHDT and CDR2 YNNKEL (reference sequence). The germline V and J ends were trimmed by 6 bases and 7 bases, with 10 bases remaining between them. This CDR3 is 13 amino acids long. Here the CDR3 reads CASSWDTANVLTF. Here the CDR3 DNA reads TGTGCCAGCAGTTGGGACACAGCCAACGTCCTGACTTTC.

The chain recombines TRBV29-1 with TRBJ1-2, with 7 nucleotides matching TRBD1. Per the germline V gene, CDR1 is SQVTM and CDR2 is ANQGSEA. With V trimmed by 7 bases and J by 2 bases, 7 bases remained unmatched. The CDR3 runs to 13 residues. The CDR3: CSGGDSLNYGYTF. The CDR3 nucleotides read TGCAGCGGAGGGGACAGCCTGAACTATGGCTACACCTTC. Full variable domain (rest looked up from reference TRBV29-1 and TRBJ1-2): SAVISQKPSRDICQRGTSLTIQCQVDSQVTMMFWYRQQPGQSLTLIATANQGSEATYESGFVIDKFPISRPNLTFSTLTVSNMSPEDSSIYLCSGGDSLNYGYTFGSGTRLTVV.

The chain carries TRBV5-1 and TRBJ2-2; TRBD2 matches 14 bases. Germline CDR1 reads SGHRS; CDR2 reads YFSETQ. V was pared by 7 bases and J by 0 bases, with 8 bases of the junction left unmatched. The length of the CDR3 is 18 residues. CDR3 in amino acids: CASSRGTSGGPNTGELFF. CDR3 nucleotide sequence: TGCGCCAGCTCCCGCGGGACTAGCGGGGGACCGAACACCGGGGAGCTGTTTTTT.

The chain recombines TRBV11-2 with TRBJ2-7; 10 positions match TRBD1. CDR1 is SGHAT, CDR2 FQNNGV, per germline. The CDR3 consists of 18 residues. V trimming: 5 bases; J trimming: 2 bases; junction bases outside the gene matches: 15. The CDR3 DNA reads as TGTGCCAGCAGCCCCATACTTAGGGGGACAGGGGAGCCCTACGAGCAGTACTTC. Encoded protein: CASSPILRGTGEPYEQYF.

This clone was seen only once. J is TRBJ2-3 and V is TRBV14; D not certain. This CDR3 spans 14 amino acids. The germline V gene has CDR1 SGHDN and CDR2 FVKESK. V shed 0 bases and J shed 10 bases, with 14 bases lying between them. The CDR3 DNA follows: TGTGCCAGCAGCCAAGATACTATCCTGCGAGCGCAGTATTTT. Translating it yields CASSQDTILRAQYF.